Listed here is a single T cell receptor beta chain. Its cognate antigen is unknown. Together with a sample-barcoded 5' primer, a J-beta primer mix was included in a second PCR lasting roughly 7 to 11 cycles. All samples gave at least 3 million CDR3-containing paired-end reads. In TCRdb, the 5' RACE reads were re-called with MiXCR into one record per CDR3 protein. The sample has 870,000 or so distinct CDR3 sequences, more than 25% seen once. The sample belongs to a study of blood T cells in healthy people across ages. Study-wide points: Researchers said unsorted PBMCs prevented a conclusive naive versus antigen-experienced comparison.

Whenever a sample was processed, at least 6.5 million PBMCs were isolated. Germline CDR1 KGHDR, CDR2 SFDVKD. The CDR3 is 13 amino acids. Unmatched junction bases numbered 4, after V lost 4 bases and J lost 7 bases. The sequenced sample was blood. The chain employs TRBV24-1 and TRBJ1-1; 8 bases line up with TRBD1. This clonotype was sampled from a woman aged 80 or over in good health. The CDR3 DNA is TGTGCCACCAGTGACTGGACAGGGATTGAAGCTTTCTTT. Encoded protein: CATSDWTGIEAFF.